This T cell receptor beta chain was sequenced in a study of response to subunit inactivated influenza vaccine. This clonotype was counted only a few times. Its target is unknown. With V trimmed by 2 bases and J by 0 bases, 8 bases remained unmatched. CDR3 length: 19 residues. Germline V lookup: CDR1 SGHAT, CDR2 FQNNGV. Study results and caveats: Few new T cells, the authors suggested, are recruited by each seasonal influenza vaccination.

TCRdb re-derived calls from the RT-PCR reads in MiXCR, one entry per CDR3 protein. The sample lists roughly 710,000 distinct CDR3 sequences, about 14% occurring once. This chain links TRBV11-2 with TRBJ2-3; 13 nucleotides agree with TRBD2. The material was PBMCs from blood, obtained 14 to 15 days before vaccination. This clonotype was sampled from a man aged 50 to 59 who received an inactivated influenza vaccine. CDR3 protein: CASSLLPGLAGLSTDTQYF. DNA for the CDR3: TGTGCCAGCAGCTTATTACCGGGACTAGCGGGGTTGAGCACAGATACGCAGTATTTT.